Presented here are 14 T cell receptor beta chains from one specimen sequenced in a study of cytomegalovirus exposure and HLA in healthy donors. PCR involved 60 Vbeta and 13 Jbeta primers. The assay was immunoSEQ multiplex PCR, and TCRdb's table has in-frame clones only and misses some. The data show over 150,000 clones, 78% seen once. The sample consisted of PBMCs. The receptors were sampled from a woman between 50 and 59 years old in good health and CMV-seropositive.

The table lists this clone with a few counts. CDR3 amino acids: CASSLTSGVGETQYF. The CDR3 nucleotides read TGTGCCAGCAGCTTGACTAGCGGGGTGGGAGAGACCCAGTACTTC. The chain recombines TRBV7-2 with TRBJ2-5; TRBD2 agrees at 11 bases. Germline CDR1 SGHTA, CDR2 FQGNSA. Trimming cost V 3 bases and J 4 bases; bases outside gene matches: 4. This CDR3 has 15 amino acids.

The chain is built from TRBV29-1 and TRBJ1-5; D may be TRBD1 (5 bases). The CDR3 is made up of 12 amino acids. Trimming pared 8 bases from V and 6 bases from J, leaving 14 bases between. Germline V CDR1 and CDR2: SQVTM, ANQGSEA. CDR3 residues: CSFREAGQPQHF. In DNA, the CDR3 is TGCAGCTTCAGGGAAGCCGGTCAGCCCCAGCATTTT.

The J gene is TRBJ2-7, the V gene TRBV19, with TRBD1 matching 11 bases. CDR3 length: 15 amino acids. Germline CDR1 LNHDA, CDR2 SQIVND (reference sequence). After removal of 5 bases from V and 3 bases from J, the junction contained 6 bases not matched to a gene. For the CDR3, the DNA is TGTGCCAGTAGTCTCACCGGGACAGGGGGCTACGAGCAGTACTTC. It specifies CASSLTGTGGYEQYF.

In DNA, the CDR3 is TGTGCCAGCTCACCTACCGGGACTAGCGGGACCAATGAGCAGTTCTTC. It encodes CASSPTGTSGTNEQFF. This chain connects TRBV18 to TRBJ2-1; TRBD2 agrees at 13 bases. The germline V gene has CDR1 KGHSH and CDR2 LQKENI. Unmatched junction bases numbered 5, after V lost 3 bases and J lost 6 bases. The CDR3 contains 16 residues. Full variable domain (remainder filled in from reference TRBV18 and TRBJ2-1): NAGVMQNPRHLVRRRGQEARLRCSPMKGHSHVYWYRQLPEEGLKFMVYLQKENIIDESGMPKERFSAEFPKEGPSILRIQQVVRGDSAAYFCASSPTGTSGTNEQFFGPGTRLTVL.

The CDR3 DNA reads as TGTGCCAGCAGCTTAGGACAGGGGGCTCGCCACTATGGCTACACCTTC. It specifies CASSLGQGARHYGYTF. V and J are TRBV11-2 and TRBJ1-2; 10 bases align to TRBD1. The CDR3 is made up of 16 amino acids. Looked up from germline, CDR1 is SGHAT and CDR2 is FQNNGV. J gave up 3 bases and V 1 base, and 5 bases lay outside the gene matches.

The chain couples TRBV29-1 to TRBJ1-2; tentatively, D is TRBD1 (5 bases). The germline gives CDR1 SQVTM, CDR2 ANQGSEA. This CDR3 region has 11 residues. The V and J ends lost 5 bases and 5 bases respectively, with 9 bases between them. The CDR3 sequence is CSVTGTYGYTF. DNA of the CDR3: TGCAGCGTTACCGGGACTTATGGCTACACCTTC.

This chain joins TRBV18 and TRBJ2-5, with D unclear. V was shortened by 3 bases and J by 2 bases, with 7 bases between the two germline ends. In germline, CDR1 is KGHSH, CDR2 LQKENI. CDR3 length: 13 amino acids. The CDR3: CASSPARQETQYF. In DNA form, the CDR3 reads TGTGCCAGCTCACCGGCCAGACAAGAGACCCAGTACTTC.

The chain recombines TRBV7-6 with TRBJ2-1; tentatively, D is TRBD2 (6 bases). The ends were cut back, 5 bases at V and 10 bases at J, with 12 bases in the middle. This CDR3 contains 12 residues. The germline V gene encodes CDR1 SGHVS and CDR2 FNYEAQ. CDR3 sequence reads: CASSAGLPEQFF. CDR3 DNA sequence: TGTGCCAGCAGCGCGGGACTTCCCGAGCAGTTCTTC.

This clone was seen only a few times. The V and J genes are TRBV4-1 and TRBJ1-2; unclear D gene. Germline assignment: CDR1 MGHRA and CDR2 YSYEKL. Trimming took off 0 bases at V and 5 bases at J, with 13 bases between the two ends. This CDR3 comprises 15 residues. CDR3 nucleotide sequence: TGCGCCAGCAGCCAAGAAGCCACCCTATCGTATGGCTACACCTTC. This encodes CASSQEATLSYGYTF.

This clone was seen once. The rearrangement uses TRBV30 and TRBJ1-1; 7 bases align to TRBD1. The CDR3 runs to 13 residues. Germline V gene sequence: CDR1 GTSNPN, CDR2 SVGIG (reference sequence). J gave up 6 bases and V 3 bases, and 7 bases lay outside the gene matches. The CDR3 is CAWSPGQDSEAFF. Here the CDR3 DNA reads TGTGCCTGGAGCCCTGGACAGGACTCTGAAGCTTTCTTT.

J is TRBJ1-1 and V is TRBV5-4; no clear D gene. The CDR3 is 15 residues long. In germline, CDR1 is SGHNT, CDR2 YYREEE (reference sequence). V was pared by 1 base and J by 1 base, with 11 bases between. The CDR3 protein is CASSLPGLGNTEAFF. DNA for the CDR3: TGTGCCAGCAGCTTGCCCGGACTGGGGAACACTGAAGCTTTCTTT.

The chain uses TRBV14 and TRBJ1-1; a possible D gene is TRBD1 (5 bases). V dropped 1 base and J dropped 3 bases, with 12 bases sitting between them. Germline V gene sequence: CDR1 SGHDN, CDR2 FVKESK. The CDR3 covers 15 residues. The CDR3 DNA follows: TGTGCCAGCAGCCAAGCACGGGGGTGGGACACTGAAGCTTTCTTT. Translation gives CASSQARGWDTEAFF.

V gene TRBV27 combines with J gene TRBJ2-2, with a tentative D call TRBD1 (5 bases). V lost 6 bases, J lost 1 base, and 12 bases lay in between. The V gene's germline CDR1 is MNHEY and CDR2 SMNVEV (reference sequence). This CDR3 has 15 residues. The CDR3 nucleotides read TGTGCCAGCAGATCGACAGCCTTGAACACCGGGGAGCTGTTTTTT. This sequence encodes CASRSTALNTGELFF.

This clone has a handful of counts. The J gene is TRBJ2-1, the V gene TRBV13; 7 bases align to TRBD2. Germline CDR1 PRHDT, CDR2 FYEKMQ (reference sequence). The CDR3 loop spans 17 amino acids. The trim removed 5 bases at V and 2 bases at J, leaving 12 bases unmatched. Here the CDR3 reads CASSAMFWTRPYNEQFF. CDR3 nucleotides: TGTGCCAGCAGCGCTATGTTCTGGACTAGACCCTACAATGAGCAGTTCTTC.